Following are 10 T cell receptor beta chains from one sample sequenced in a study of tumor-infiltrating lymphocytes in primary liver carcinoma. It was unsorted whole blood that yielded blood RNA, and germline DNA was also extracted. Priming with a constant-region primer yielded TCR beta cDNA from around 0.45 ug total RNA. Each TCR beta library was derived from three nested multiplex PCR rounds that employed slightly modified ARM-PCR. Investigators reported that the first two PCR rounds, at 10 cycles each, used TRBV1-TRBV30 forward primers with a C-beta reverse primer. TCRdb re-derived calls from the multiplex PCR reads in MiXCR, one entry per CDR3 protein. The sample holds approximately 310,000 distinct CDR3 sequences, 50% to 70% seen once. Sequenced sample: peripheral blood. Receptors originate from a man aged 40-55 years with primary liver carcinoma and hepatitis B virus infection.

Remarks on this clonotype: One end of the junction varies from germline; a read error may be responsible. V gene TRBV28 combines with J gene TRBJ2-1; D ambiguous. Germline V gene lookup returns CDR1 MDHEN and CDR2 SYDVKM. This CDR3 is built from 16 residues. CDR3 in amino acids: CASSRTGGFSYNDQFF. Written as DNA, the CDR3 is TGTGCCAGCAGTCGAACCGGCGGTTTCTCCTACAATGATCAGTTCTTC.

With regard to this clonotype: As the CDR3 is not closed by the conserved phenylalanine or tryptophan, this likely results from a read error. The V call is TRBV4-3, the J call TRBJ2-1; 7 nucleotides line up with TRBD2. Germline CDR1 is LGHNA and CDR2 is YSLEER. The length of the CDR3 is 16 residues. CDR3: CASSQVLGLPSNEQFV. The CDR3 DNA sequence: TGCGCCAGCAGCCAGGTCTTGGGACTACCGAGCAATGAACAGTTCGTC.

A word on this clonotype: This may be a read error, as it is one base from a much larger clone. The conserved phenylalanine or tryptophan normally closing the CDR3 is absent here, so this likely arose from a read error. The rearrangement joins TRBV12-3 or TRBV12-4 to TRBJ2-1; D is unclear. V was cut by 6 bases and J by 5 bases, with 5 bases left in between. CDR3 length equals 11 residues. CDR3 sequence (DNA): TGTGCCAGCAGCATAAACAATGAGCAGTTCCTC. This translates into CASSINNEQFL.

Details on this clonotype: This may arise from a read error, as a much more abundant clone is one base away. The chain links TRBV6-6 to TRBJ2-5; 7 bases align to TRBD2. V lost 7 bases to trimming and J lost 2 bases; unmatched junction nucleotides: 7. The length of the CDR3 is 14 residues. The germline gives CDR1 MNHNY, CDR2 SVGAGI (reference sequence). The CDR3 loop is CASIVREGQETQYF. DNA of the CDR3: TGTGCCAGCATCGTCAGGGAGGGACAAGAGACCCAGTACTTC.

The chain is built from TRBV7-9 and TRBJ1-2, with no clear D. Trimming stripped 11 bases from V and 6 bases from J, with 4 bases between. CDR3 length: 8 residues. Per the germline V gene, CDR1 is SEHNR and CDR2 is FQNEAQ (reference sequence). The CDR3, as DNA: TGTGCCGGCGATGGCTACACCTTC. Translation: CAGDGYTF.

Details on this clonotype: One end of the junction is discordant with germline, which a read error may explain. The rearrangement links TRBV11-3 to TRBJ2-1; TRBD2 is a possible D gene (5 bases). The CDR3 loop spans 17 amino acids. CDR1 is SGHNT, CDR2 YENEEA, per germline. The CDR3 reads CDSSSDRGLANYNEQFF. CDR3 coding DNA: TGTGACAGCAGCTCAGATAGAGGGCTAGCAAACTACAATGAGCAGTTCTTC.

This rearrangement joins TRBV9 to TRBJ2-1, with TRBD2 matching over 10 bases. V shed 3 bases and J 2 bases; nucleotides not matched to a gene: 5. Germline CDR1 SGDLS, CDR2 YYNGEE. The CDR3 runs 16 residues. The CDR3 here is CASSAAAGGAYNEQFF. CDR3 coding DNA: TGTGCCAGCAGCGCCGCAGCGGGGGGGGCCTACAATGAGCAGTTCTTC.

This clonotype was counted at least ten times. The CDR3 spells CASSLGLSRGELFF. The DNA for the CDR3 is TGTGCCAGCAGCCTTGGACTATCCAGGGGGGAGCTGTTTTTT. The genes are TRBV5-8 and TRBJ2-2, with D possibly matching TRBD2 (6 bases). Trimming took off 4 bases at V and 8 bases at J, with 15 bases between the two ends. Germline V gene lookup returns CDR1 SGHTS and CDR2 YDEGEE. This CDR3 has 14 amino acids.

The chain joins TRBV5-6 to TRBJ2-3, with D possibly matching TRBD2 (5 bases). Trimming left V 6 bases short and J 3 bases short, with 17 bases between. Germline V gene data show CDR1 as SGHDT and CDR2 as YYEEEE. The CDR3 is 15 amino acids. Here the CDR3 reads CASTTRRERTDTQYF. DNA for the CDR3: TGTGCCAGCACGACTCGAAGGGAGAGGACAGATACGCAGTATTTT. Filled out from reference TRBV5-6 and TRBJ2-3, the complete variable domain reads DAGVTQSPTHLIKTRGQQVTLRCSPKSGHDTVSWYQQALGQGPQFIFQYYEEEERQRGNFPDRFSGHQFPNYSSELNVNALLLGDSALYLCASTTRRERTDTQYFGPGTRLTVL.

On this clonotype itself: The junction differs from germline at one of its ends, possibly a read error. V and J are TRBV10-3 and TRBJ1-2; 7 nucleotides match TRBD1. The CDR3 is 15 residues long. Germline V lookup: CDR1 ENHRY, CDR2 SYGVKD. CDR3 residues: CVISNDRVGDYGYTF. CDR3 bases: TGTGTCATCAGTAACGACAGGGTAGGCGACTATGGCTACACCTTC.